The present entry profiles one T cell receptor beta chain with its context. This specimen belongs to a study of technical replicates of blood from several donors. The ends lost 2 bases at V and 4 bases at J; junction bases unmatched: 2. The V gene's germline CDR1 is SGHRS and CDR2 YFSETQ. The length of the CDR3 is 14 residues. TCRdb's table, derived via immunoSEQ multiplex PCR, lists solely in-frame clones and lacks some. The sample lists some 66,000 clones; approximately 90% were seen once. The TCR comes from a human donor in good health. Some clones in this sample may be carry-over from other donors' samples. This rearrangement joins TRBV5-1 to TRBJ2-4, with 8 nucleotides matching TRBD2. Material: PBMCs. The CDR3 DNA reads TGCGCCAGCAGCTTCTCGGGAGGGAAAAACATTCAGTACTTC. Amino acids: CASSFSGGKNIQYF.